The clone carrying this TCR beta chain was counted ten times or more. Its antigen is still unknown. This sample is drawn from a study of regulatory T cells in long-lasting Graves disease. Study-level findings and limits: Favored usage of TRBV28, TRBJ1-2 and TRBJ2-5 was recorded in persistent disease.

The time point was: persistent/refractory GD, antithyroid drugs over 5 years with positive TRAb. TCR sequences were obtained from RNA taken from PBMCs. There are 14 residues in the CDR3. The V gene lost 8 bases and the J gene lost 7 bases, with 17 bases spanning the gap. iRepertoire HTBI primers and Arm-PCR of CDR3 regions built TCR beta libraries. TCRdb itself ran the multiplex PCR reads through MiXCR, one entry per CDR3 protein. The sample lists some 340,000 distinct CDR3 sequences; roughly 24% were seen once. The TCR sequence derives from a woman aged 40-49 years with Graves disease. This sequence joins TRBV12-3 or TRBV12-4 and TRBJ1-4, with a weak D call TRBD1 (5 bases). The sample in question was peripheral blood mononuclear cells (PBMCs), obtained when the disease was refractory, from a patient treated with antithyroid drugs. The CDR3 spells CASGKEGRGEKLFF. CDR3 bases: TGTGCCAGCGGGAAAGAGGGGCGGGGTGAAAAACTGTTTTTT.